This T cell receptor (beta chain) comes out of a study of blood T cell repertoires in COVID-19. For the study at large: From the United States, Italy and Spain came samples of acute and convalescent COVID-19.

Libraries were prepared by immunoSEQ multiplex PCR; TCRdb keeps only in-frame clonotypes and omits some of them. The data contain fewer than 85,000 clones, roughly 90% of them singletons. Germline V gene lookup returns CDR1 SEHNR and CDR2 FQNEAQ (reference sequence). The CDR3 length is 15 residues. The V segment lost 5 bases and the J segment 0 bases; nucleotides outside the gene matches: 4. The receptor's source is a man aged 45 to 65 with active COVID-19. The rearrangement links TRBV7-9 to TRBJ1-3, with 7 bases identical to TRBD1. The sample consisted of peripheral blood. DNA for the CDR3: TGTGCCAGCAGCACATCAGGGGGCTCTGGAAACACCATATATTTT. Protein sequence: CASSTSGGSGNTIYF.